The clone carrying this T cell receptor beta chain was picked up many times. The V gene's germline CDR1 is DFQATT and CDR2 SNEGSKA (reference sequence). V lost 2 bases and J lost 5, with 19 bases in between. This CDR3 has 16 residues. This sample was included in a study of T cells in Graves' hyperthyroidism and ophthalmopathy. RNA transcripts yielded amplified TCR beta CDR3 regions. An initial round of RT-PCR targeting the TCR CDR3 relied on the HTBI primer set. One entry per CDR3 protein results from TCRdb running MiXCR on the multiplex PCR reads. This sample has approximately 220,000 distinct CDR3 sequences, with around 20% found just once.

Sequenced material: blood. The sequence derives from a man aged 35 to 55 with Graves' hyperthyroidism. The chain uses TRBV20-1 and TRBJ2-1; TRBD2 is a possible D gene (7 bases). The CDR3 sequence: CSARPVWGRGDNEQFF. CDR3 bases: TGCAGTGCTAGACCTGTATGGGGGAGGGGGGACAATGAGCAGTTCTTC.